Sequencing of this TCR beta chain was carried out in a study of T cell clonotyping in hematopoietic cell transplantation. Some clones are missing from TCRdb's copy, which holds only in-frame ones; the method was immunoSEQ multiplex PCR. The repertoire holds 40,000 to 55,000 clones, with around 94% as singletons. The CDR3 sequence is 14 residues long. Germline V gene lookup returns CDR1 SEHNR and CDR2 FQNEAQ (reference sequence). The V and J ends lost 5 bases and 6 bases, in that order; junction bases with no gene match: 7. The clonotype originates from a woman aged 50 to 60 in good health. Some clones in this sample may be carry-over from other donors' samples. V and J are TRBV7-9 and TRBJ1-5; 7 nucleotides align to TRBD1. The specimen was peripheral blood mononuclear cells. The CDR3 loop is CASSAGGSGQPQHF. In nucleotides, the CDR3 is TGTGCCAGCAGCGCAGGGGGGTCGGGTCAGCCCCAGCATTTT.